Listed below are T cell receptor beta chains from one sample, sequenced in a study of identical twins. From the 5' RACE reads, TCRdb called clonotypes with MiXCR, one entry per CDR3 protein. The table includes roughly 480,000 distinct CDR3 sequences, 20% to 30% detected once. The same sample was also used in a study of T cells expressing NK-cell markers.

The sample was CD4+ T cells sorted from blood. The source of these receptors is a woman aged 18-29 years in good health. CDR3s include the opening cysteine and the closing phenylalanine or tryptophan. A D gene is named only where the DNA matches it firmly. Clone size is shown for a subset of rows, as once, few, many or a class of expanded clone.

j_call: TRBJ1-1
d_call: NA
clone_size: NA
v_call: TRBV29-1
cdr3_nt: TGCAGCGTTAAGCGGAACACTGAAGCTTTCTTT
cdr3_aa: CSVKRNTEAFF

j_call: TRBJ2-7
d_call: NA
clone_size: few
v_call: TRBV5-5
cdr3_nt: TGTGCCAGCAGCTTTCAGGGGTATTACGAGCAGTACTTC
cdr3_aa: CASSFQGYYEQYF

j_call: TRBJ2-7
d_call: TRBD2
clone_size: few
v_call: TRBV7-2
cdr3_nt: TGTGCCAGCAGCTTAGTGAGTGCTAGCGGTACCTACGAGCAGTACTTC
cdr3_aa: CASSLVSASGTYEQYF

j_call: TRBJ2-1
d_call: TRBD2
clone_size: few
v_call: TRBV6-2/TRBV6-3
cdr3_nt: TGTGCCAGCAGTTACTCGTTGCGCGGGAGGTCCTACAATGAGCAGTTCTTC
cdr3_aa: CASSYSLRGRSYNEQFF

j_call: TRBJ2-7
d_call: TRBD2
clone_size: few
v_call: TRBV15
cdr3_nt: TGTGCCACCAGCAATTACAAGAAAGGGACTAGCGGGAGCCACGAGCAGTACTTC
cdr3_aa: CATSNYKKGTSGSHEQYF

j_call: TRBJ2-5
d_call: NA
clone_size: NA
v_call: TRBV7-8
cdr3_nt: TGTGCCAGCAGCCCCCGGACTATCCGAGAGACCCAGTACTTC
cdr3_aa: CASSPRTIRETQYF

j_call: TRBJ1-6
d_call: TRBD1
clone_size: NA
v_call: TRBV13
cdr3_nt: TGTGCCAGCAGCCCTACCGGGACAGGGGATTCACCCCTCCACTTT
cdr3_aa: CASSPTGTGDSPLHF

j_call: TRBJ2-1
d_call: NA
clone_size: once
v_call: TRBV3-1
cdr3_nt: TGTGCCAGCAGCCATTCCCGGGACAATGAGCAGTTCTTC
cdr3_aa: CASSHSRDNEQFF

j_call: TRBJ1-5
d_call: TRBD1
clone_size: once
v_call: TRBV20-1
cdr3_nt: TGCAGTGCTAGGGATCCGGGACAGGGGCGTCAGCCCCAGCATTTT
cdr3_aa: CSARDPGQGRQPQHF

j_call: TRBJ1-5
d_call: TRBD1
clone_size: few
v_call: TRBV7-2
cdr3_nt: TGTGCCAGCAGTTCACAGGGGTTGGGTCAGCCCCAGCATTTT
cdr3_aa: CASSSQGLGQPQHF

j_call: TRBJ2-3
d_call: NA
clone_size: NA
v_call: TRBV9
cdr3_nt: TGTGCCAGCAGCCCAGATGGGGGGGCTAGCACAGATACGCAGTATTTT
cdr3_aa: CASSPDGGASTDTQYF

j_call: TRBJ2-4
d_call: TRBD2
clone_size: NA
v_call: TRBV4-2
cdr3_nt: TGTGCCAGCGGCGGGAGTTCCAAAAACATTCAGTACTTC
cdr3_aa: CASGGSSKNIQYF

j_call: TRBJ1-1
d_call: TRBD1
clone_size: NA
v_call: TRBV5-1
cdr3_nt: TGCGCCAGCAGCACGGGACAGGGTAATGGTGAAGCTTTCTTT
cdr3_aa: CASSTGQGNGEAFF

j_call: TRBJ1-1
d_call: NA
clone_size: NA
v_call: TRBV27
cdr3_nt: TGTGCCAGCAATCGGTGGGGGAACACTGAAGCTTTCTTT
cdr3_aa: CASNRWGNTEAFF

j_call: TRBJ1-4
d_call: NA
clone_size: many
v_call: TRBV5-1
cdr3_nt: TGCGCCAGCAGCGCTGGGGGAGGCCTCAGTGAAAAACTGTTTTTT
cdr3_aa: CASSAGGGLSEKLFF

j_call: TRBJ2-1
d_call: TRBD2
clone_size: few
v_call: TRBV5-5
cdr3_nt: TGTGCCAGCGCGGGAGGGGGGTTCGATGAGCAGTTCTTC
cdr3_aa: CASAGGGFDEQFF

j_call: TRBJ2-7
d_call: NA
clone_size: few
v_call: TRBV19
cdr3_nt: TGTGCCAGTAGTATTACCTTTGGGGGCTACGAGCAGTACTTC
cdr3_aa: CASSITFGGYEQYF

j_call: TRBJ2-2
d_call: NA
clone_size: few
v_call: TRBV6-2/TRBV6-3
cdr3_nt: TGTGCCAGCAGATGGGCGGGGGAGCTGTTTTTT
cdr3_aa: CASRWAGELFF

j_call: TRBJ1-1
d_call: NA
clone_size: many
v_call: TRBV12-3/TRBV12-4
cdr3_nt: TGTGCCAGCAGGTCAGCGGGGAGCACTGAAGCTTTCTTT
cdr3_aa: CASRSAGSTEAFF

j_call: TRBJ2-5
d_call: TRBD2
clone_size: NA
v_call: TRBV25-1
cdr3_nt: TGTGCCAGCACCTTAGCGGGAGGGATGGAGACCCAGTACTTC
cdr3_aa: CASTLAGGMETQYF

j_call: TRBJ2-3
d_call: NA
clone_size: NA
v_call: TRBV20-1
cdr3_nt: TGCAGTGCCACCATGGGGCACCCCCGGGATACGCAGTATTTT
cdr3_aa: CSATMGHPRDTQYF

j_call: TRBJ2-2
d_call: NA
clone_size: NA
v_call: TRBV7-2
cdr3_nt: TGTGCCAGCACGAGTACCGGGGAGCTGTTTTTT
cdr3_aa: CASTSTGELFF

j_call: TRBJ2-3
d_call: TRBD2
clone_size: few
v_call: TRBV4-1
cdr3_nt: TGCGCCAGCAGCCAGGTCGGGACTAGGGCAGATACGCAGTATTTT
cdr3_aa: CASSQVGTRADTQYF

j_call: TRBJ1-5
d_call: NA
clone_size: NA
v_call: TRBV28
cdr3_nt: TGTGCCAGCAGCCCTACGGGCTACAATCAGCCCCAGCATTTT
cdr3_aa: CASSPTGYNQPQHF

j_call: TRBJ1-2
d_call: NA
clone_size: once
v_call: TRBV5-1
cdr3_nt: TGCGCCAGCAGCTCGACCCGGGGAGGGGGCTATGGCTACACCTTC
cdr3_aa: CASSSTRGGGYGYTF

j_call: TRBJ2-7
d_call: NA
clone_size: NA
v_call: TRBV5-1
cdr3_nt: TGCGCCAGCAGCTTGGACCCGTTCAGGGTTGGCTACGAGCAGTACTTC
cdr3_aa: CASSLDPFRVGYEQYF

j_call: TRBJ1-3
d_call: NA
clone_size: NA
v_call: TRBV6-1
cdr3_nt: TGTGCCAGCCTTAGGCAGCCCTTCTCTGGAAACACCATATATTTT
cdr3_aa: CASLRQPFSGNTIYF

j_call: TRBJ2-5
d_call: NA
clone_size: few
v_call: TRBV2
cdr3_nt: TGTGCCAGCAGGGGTGCGGAGACCCAGTACTTC
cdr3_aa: CASRGAETQYF

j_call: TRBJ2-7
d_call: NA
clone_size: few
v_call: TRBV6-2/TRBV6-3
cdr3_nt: TGTGCCAGCAGTCAACTAATATCGGGACAAAATTCCTACGAGCAGTACTTC
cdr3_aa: CASSQLISGQNSYEQYF

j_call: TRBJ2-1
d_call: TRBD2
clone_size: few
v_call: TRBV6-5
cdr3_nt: TGTGCCAGCAGTTCGGGGACTAGCGGGGGGGATGAGCAGTTCTTC
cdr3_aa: CASSSGTSGGDEQFF

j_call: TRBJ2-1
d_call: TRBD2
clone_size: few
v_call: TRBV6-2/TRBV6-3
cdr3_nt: TGTGCCAGCAGTTACTCGTTTCGACGGGAGGGAAATGAGCAGTTCTTC
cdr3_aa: CASSYSFRREGNEQFF

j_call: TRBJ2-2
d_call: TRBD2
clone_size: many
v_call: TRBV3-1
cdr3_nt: TGTGCCAGCAGCCACGGCGGGGGGGCCACCGGGGAGCTGTTTTTT
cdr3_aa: CASSHGGGATGELFF

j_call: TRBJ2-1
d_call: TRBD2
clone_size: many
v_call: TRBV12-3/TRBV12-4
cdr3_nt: TGTGCCAGCAGTTTGTTGGGCGGGGGGGCGAATGAGCAGTTCTTC
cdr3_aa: CASSLLGGGANEQFF

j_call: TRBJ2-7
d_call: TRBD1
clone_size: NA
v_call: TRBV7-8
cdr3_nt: TGTGCCAGCAGCCCACGCCTACAGGGGCCCGAGCAGTACTTC
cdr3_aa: CASSPRLQGPEQYF

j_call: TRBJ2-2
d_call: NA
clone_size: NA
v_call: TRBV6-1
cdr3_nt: TGTGCCAGCTATGGTGGGGAGAACACCGGGGAGCTGTTTTTT
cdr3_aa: CASYGGENTGELFF

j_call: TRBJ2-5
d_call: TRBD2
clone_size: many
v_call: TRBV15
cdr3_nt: TGTGCCACCAGCATGCCAGCGGGGGGGGCAGGATGGGACCAAGAGACCCAGTACTTC
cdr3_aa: CATSMPAGGAGWDQETQYF

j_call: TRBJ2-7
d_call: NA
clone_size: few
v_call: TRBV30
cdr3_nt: TGTGCCTGCCGGGACTTTTCCTACGAGCAGTACTTC
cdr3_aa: CACRDFSYEQYF

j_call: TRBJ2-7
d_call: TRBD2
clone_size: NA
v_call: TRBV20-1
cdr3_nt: TGCAGTGCCTCGGGACTAGCGGGAACCTACGAGCAGTACTTC
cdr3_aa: CSASGLAGTYEQYF

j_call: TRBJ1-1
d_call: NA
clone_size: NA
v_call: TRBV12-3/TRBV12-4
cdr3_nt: TGTGCCAGCAGGGGGGGACCCACCGCTGAAGCTTTCTTT
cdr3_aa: CASRGGPTAEAFF

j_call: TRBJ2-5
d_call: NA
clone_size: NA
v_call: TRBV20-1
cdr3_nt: TGCAGTGCCGACCCTAGAGTACAAGAGACCCAGTACTTC
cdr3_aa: CSADPRVQETQYF

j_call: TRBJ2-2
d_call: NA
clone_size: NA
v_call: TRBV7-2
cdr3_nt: TGTGCCAGCAGCTTATTGTACGGGAGTACCGGGGAGCTGTTTTTT
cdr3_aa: CASSLLYGSTGELFF